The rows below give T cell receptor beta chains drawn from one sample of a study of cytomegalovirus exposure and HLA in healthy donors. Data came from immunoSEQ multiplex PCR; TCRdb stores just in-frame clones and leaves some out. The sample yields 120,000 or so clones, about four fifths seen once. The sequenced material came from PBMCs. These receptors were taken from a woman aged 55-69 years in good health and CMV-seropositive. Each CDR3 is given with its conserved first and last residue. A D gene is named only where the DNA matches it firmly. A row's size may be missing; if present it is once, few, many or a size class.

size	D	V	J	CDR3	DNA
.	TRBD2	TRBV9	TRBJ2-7	CASSVDAGEDYEQYF	TGTGCCAGCAGCGTAGATGCGGGAGAGGACTACGAGCAGTACTTC
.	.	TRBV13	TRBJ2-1	CASSLLQGLNNEQFF	TGTGCCAGCAGCTTACTCCAGGGACTCAACAATGAGCAGTTCTTC
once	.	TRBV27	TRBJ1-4	CASSPPFRRGAGFREKLFF	TGTGCCAGCAGTCCACCCTTCCGCCGGGGGGCAGGATTCCGTGAAAAACTGTTTTTT
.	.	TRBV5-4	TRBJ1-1	CASSPGGYRVNTEAFF	TGTGCCAGCAGCCCGGGGGGGTACAGGGTCAACACTGAAGCTTTCTTT
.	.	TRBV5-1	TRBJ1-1	CASSLATGNTEAFF	TGCGCCAGCAGCTTGGCGACAGGGAACACTGAAGCTTTCTTT
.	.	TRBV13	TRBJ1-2	CASRGAYLEYGYTF	TGTGCCAGCAGGGGGGCTTATTTGGAGTATGGCTACACCTTC
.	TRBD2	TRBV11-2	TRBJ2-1	CASSKGLAGDTNEQFF	TGTGCCAGCAGCAAGGGACTAGCGGGTGATACCAATGAGCAGTTCTTC
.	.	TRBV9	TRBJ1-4	CASSQGHAGNEKLFF	TGTGCCAGCAGCCAAGGACATGCCGGGAATGAAAAACTGTTTTTT
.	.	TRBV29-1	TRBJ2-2	CSVEDGSGLYTGELFF	TGCAGCGTTGAAGATGGGTCAGGGCTGTACACCGGGGAGCTGTTTTTT
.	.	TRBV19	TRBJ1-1	CASTQGSGTEAFF	TGTGCCAGTACCCAGGGGAGTGGCACTGAAGCTTTCTTT
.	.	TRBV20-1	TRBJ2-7	CSALRQYEQYF	TGCAGTGCTTTAAGACAGTACGAGCAGTACTTC
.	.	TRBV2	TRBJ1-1	CASSAVLDILNTEAFF	TGTGCCAGCAGTGCAGTGTTGGACATATTGAACACTGAAGCTTTCTTT
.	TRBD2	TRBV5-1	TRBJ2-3	CASSLFGLARDTQYF	TGCGCCAGCAGCTTGTTCGGACTAGCAAGGGATACGCAGTATTTT
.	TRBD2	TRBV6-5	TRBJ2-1	CASSLTPGGGDLEQFF	TGTGCCAGCAGTTTAACTCCTGGGGGAGGGGACCTTGAGCAGTTCTTC
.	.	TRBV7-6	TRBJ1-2	CASSLDGRGGYTF	TGTGCCAGCAGCTTAGACGGCAGGGGTGGCTACACCTTC
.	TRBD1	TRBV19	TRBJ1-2	CASSIPAGTGGPRRGDVYGYTF	TGTGCCAGTAGTATACCGGCCGGGACAGGGGGCCCTCGGAGGGGAGATGTCTATGGCTACACCTTC
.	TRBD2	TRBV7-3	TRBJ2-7	CASSLRAGGGAYEQYF	TGTGCCAGCAGCTTAAGGGCGGGAGGGGGTGCCTACGAGCAGTACTTC
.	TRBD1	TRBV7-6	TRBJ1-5	CASSLGQGGQPQHF	TGTGCCAGCAGCTTGGGACAGGGAGGTCAGCCCCAGCATTTT
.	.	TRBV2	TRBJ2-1	CASTSGSGNEQFF	TGTGCCAGCACCAGCGGGTCGGGAAATGAGCAGTTCTTC
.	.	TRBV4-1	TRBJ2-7	CASSQVWSGSYEQYF	TGCGCCAGCAGCCAAGTTTGGTCCGGGAGCTACGAGCAGTACTTC
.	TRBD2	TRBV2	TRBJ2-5	CASSNMRSGTRSETQYF	TGTGCCAGCAGTAATATGCGTAGCGGGACGCGATCAGAGACCCAGTACTTC
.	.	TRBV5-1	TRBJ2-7	CASSLTSRSYEQYF	TGCGCCAGCAGCTTGACCTCTAGGTCCTACGAGCAGTACTTC
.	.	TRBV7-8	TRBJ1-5	CASSLTTGFQPQHF	TGTGCCAGCAGCTTAACTACGGGATTTCAGCCCCAGCATTTT
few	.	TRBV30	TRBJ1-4	CAWSFWGVGEKLFF	TGTGCCTGGAGTTTTTGGGGGGTTGGGGAAAAACTGTTTTTT
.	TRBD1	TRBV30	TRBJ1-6	CASMGQGNSPLHF	TGTGCCTCGATGGGACAGGGAAATTCACCCCTCCACTTT
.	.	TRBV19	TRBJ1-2	CASNVGTTGGRYTF	TGTGCCAGTAATGTTGGGACAACTGGGGGCCGCTACACCTTC
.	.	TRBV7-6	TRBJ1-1	CASSLQQGTEAFF	TGTGCCAGCAGCCTCCAGCAGGGTACTGAAGCTTTCTTT
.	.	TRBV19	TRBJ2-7	CASSIASLHYEQYF	TGTGCCAGTAGTATAGCCAGTCTTCATTACGAGCAGTACTTC
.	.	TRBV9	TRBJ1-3	CASSRTPFGNTIYF	TGTGCCAGCAGCCGGACTCCTTTTGGAAACACCATATATTTT
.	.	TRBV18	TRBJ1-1	CASSPLGGAAFF	TGTGCCAGCTCACCACTAGGGGGTGCGGCTTTCTTT
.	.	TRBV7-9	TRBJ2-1	CSSSQTGPGYNEQFF	TGTTCCAGCAGCCAGACTGGTCCTGGATACAATGAGCAGTTCTTC
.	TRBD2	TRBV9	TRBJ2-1	CASSVTSGYNEQFF	TGTGCCAGCAGCGTAACTAGCGGGTACAATGAGCAGTTCTTC
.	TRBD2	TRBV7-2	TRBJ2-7	CASSRSGTSYDEQYF	TGTGCCAGCAGCCGATCCGGGACTAGTTATGACGAGCAGTACTTC
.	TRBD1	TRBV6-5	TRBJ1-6	CASSLTGGSDSPLHF	TGTGCCAGCAGCCTCACAGGGGGTAGTGATTCACCCCTCCACTTT